The source of this T cell receptor (beta chain) is a study of blood T cell repertoires in COVID-19. Study information: Both acute and convalescent COVID-19 samples were obtained from the United States, Italy and Spain.

After removal of 6 bases from V and 5 bases from J, the junction contained 7 bases not matched to a gene. CDR3 size: 14 residues. CDR1 and CDR2 from the germline V gene are MNHEY and SVGAGI. Original analysis: Nucleated cell counts were estimated from reference gene primer amplification. Only in-frame clones appear in the TCRdb table, and some are missing; sequencing was by immunoSEQ multiplex PCR. V and J calls and clone size follow that table, whereas D and trimming were derived from the DNA. The sample holds about 420,000 clones, roughly 90% seen once. In Seattle, patients joined the study during active infection and were tracked longitudinally. This clone was observed a handful of times.

The chain recombines TRBV6-5 with TRBJ2-1; 7 bases line up with TRBD1. The receptor was isolated from a man aged 18-30 years with COVID-19, enrolled during active disease. The sample taken for sequencing was peripheral blood. The chain's CDR3 is CASSSGQEHNEQFF. DNA of the CDR3: TGTGCCAGCAGCTCAGGACAGGAGCACAATGAGCAGTTCTTC.